The clone carrying this T cell receptor beta chain has at least ten counts. Its specificity is unknown. Each CDR3 protein is one row after TCRdb ran MiXCR on the reads. Of roughly 190,000 distinct CDR3 sequences in the sample, nearly 9.5% were seen once. This entry is derived from a study of T cell repertoires in cytomegalovirus infection. Study-wide points: In two of eight donors, the top clonotype was HLA-C-restricted CMV-specific.

The CDR3 runs to 16 residues. The ends were cut back, 1 base at V and 1 base at J, with 11 bases in the middle. CDR1 and CDR2 from the germline V gene are SGHTA and FQGNSA. Sequenced sample: PBMCs. The V and J genes are TRBV7-2 and TRBJ2-1; D possibly uses TRBD1 or TRBD2 (5 bases each). This receptor was taken from a human donor in good health (CMV status not recorded). Some clones in this sample may be carry-over from other donors' samples. The CDR3 loop reads CASSLGGPRSYNEQFF. CDR3 sequence (DNA): TGTGCCAGCAGCTTAGGGGGACCGAGATCCTACAATGAGCAGTTCTTC.